The clone carrying this TCR beta chain occurred a few times. The CDR3 runs 11 residues. Looked up from germline, CDR1 is MNHNY and CDR2 is SVGAGI (reference sequence). Trimming stripped 1 base from V and 6 bases from J, with 1 base between. Time point indicated: patch test 1, 2 weeks after DPC sensitization. Noted treatment: therapeutic diphenylcyclopropenone sensitization with weekly scalp DPC. Suited to DPC and affected by alopecia, the donors ranged from 18 to 70 years old. Someone pulled total RNA out of unfractionated whole blood. This entry belongs to a study of human T cells and chemical hapten exposure. Study as a whole: The patients were mostly female; they had alopecia areata, totalis or universalis.

It was the library that attached unique molecular identifiers to individual cDNA molecules. TCRdb re-called the RACE reads through MiXCR, storing one row per CDR3 protein. Of around 69,000 distinct CDR3 sequences in the sample, 7.5% to 10% were seen once. The receptor was isolated from a woman between 35 and 50 years old with alopecia areata. Some clones in this sample may be carry-over from other donors' samples. The chain links TRBV6-6 to TRBJ2-1; no definite D call. This material consisted of whole blood, taken in connection with sensitization to the hapten diphenylcyclopropenone (DPC). CDR3 sequence: CASSYFNEQFF. CDR3 in DNA: TGTGCCAGCAGTTACTTCAATGAGCAGTTCTTC.